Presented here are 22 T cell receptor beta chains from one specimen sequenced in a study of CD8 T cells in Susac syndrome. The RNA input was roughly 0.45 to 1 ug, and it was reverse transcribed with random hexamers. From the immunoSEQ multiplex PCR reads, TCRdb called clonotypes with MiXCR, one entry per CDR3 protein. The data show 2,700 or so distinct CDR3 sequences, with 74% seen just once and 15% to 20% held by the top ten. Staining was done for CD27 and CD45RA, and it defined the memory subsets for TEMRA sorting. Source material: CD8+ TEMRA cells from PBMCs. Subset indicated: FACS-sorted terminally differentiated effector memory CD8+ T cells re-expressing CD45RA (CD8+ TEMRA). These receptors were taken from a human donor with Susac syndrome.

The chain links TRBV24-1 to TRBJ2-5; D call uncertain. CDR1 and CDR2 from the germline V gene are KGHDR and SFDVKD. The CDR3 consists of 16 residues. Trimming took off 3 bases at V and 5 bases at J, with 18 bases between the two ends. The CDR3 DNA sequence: TGTGCCACCAGTGATGGAACGTGGACGGAATTGGAGACCCAGTACTTC. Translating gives CATSDGTWTELETQYF.

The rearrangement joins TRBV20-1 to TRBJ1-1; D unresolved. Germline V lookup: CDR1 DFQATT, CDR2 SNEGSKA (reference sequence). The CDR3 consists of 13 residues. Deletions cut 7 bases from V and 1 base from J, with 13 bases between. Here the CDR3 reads CSGMGSGNTEAFF. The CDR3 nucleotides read TGCAGTGGGATGGGGTCGGGGAACACTGAAGCTTTCTTT.

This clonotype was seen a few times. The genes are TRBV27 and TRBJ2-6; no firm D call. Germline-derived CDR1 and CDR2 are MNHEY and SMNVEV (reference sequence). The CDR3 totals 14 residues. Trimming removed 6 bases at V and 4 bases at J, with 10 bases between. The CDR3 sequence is CASSSTGGANVLTF. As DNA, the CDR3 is TGTGCCAGCAGCTCAACCGGGGGGGCCAACGTCCTGACTTTC.

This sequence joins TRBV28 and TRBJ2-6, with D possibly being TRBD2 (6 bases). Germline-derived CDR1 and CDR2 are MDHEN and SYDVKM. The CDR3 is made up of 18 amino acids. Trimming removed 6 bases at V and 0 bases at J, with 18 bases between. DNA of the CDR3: TGTGCCAGCAGCCTGCGGGGACCTACAACCTCTGGGGCCAACGTCCTGACTTTC. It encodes CASSLRGPTTSGANVLTF.

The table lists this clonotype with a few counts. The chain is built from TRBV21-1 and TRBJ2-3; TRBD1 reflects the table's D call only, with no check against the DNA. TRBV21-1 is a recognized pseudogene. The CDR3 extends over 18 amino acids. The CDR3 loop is CASSKPGADSGPTDTQYF. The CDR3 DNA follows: TGTGCCAGCAGCAAGCCCGGGGCCGATAGCGGACCCACAGATACGCAGTATTTT.

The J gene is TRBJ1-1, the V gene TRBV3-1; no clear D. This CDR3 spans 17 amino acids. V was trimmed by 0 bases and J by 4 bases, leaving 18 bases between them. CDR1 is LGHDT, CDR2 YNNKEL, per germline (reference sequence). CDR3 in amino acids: CASSQEGPRWGVTEAFF. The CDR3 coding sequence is TGTGCCAGCAGCCAAGAAGGCCCGCGGTGGGGTGTCACTGAAGCTTTCTTT.

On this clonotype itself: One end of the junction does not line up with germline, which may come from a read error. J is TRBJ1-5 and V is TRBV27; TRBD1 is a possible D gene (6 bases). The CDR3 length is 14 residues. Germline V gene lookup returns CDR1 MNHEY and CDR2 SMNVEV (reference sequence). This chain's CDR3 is CGSSPHPGGQPQHF. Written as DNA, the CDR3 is TGTGGCAGCAGTCCCCACCCTGGGGGCCAGCCCCAGCATTTT.

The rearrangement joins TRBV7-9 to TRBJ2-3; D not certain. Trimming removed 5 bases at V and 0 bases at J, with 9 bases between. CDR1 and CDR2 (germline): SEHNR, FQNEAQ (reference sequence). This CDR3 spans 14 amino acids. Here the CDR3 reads CASSAPGSTDTQYF. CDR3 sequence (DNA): TGTGCCAGCAGCGCCCCAGGTAGCACAGATACGCAGTATTTT.

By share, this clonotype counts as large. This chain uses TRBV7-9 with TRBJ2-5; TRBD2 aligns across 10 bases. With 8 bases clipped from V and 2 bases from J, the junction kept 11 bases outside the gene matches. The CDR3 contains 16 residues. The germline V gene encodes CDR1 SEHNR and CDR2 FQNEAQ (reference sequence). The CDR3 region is CASSWLAGDLQETQYF. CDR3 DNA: TGTGCCAGCTCATGGCTAGCGGGGGACCTACAAGAGACCCAGTACTTC.

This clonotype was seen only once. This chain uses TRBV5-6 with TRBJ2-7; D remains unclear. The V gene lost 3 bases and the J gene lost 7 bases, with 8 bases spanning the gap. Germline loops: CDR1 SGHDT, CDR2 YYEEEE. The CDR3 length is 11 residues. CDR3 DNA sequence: TGTGCCAGCAGCTGGTCCAAAGAGCAGTACTTC. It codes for CASSWSKEQYF.

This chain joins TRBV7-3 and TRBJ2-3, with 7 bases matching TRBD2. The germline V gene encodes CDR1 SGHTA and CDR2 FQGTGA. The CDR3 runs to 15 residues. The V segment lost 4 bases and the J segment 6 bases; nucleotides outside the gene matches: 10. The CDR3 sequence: CASSSSPGGFDTQYF. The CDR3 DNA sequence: TGTGCCAGCAGCTCCTCCCCGGGGGGATTCGATACGCAGTATTTT.

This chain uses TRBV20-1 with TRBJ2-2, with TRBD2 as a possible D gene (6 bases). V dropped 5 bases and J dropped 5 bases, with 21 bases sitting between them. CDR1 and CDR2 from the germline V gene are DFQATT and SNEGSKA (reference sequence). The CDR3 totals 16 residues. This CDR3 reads CSAAGSGGAGTGELFF. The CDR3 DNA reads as TGCAGTGCTGCCGGGTCGGGCGGGGCAGGGACCGGGGAGCTGTTTTTT.

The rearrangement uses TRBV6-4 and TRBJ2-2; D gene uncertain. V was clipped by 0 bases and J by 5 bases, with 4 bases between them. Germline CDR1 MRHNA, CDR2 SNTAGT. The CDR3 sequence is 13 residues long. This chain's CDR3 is CASSDSGTGELFF. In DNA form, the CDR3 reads TGTGCCAGCAGTGACTCAGGGACCGGGGAGCTGTTTTTT.

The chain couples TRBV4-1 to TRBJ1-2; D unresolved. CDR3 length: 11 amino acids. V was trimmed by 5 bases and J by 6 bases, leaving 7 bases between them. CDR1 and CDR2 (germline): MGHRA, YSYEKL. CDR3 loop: CASSDPDGYTF. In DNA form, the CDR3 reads TGCGCCAGCAGCGACCCAGATGGCTACACCTTC.

CDR3 region: CASSDSDTDTQYF. The CDR3 region has the DNA TGTGCCAGCAGTGACAGCGACACAGATACGCAGTATTTT. The chain is built from TRBV6-4 and TRBJ2-3; D remains unclear. This CDR3 is 13 amino acids long. Deletions cut 2 bases from V and 2 bases from J, with 5 bases between. The germline CDR1 and CDR2 sequences are MRHNA and SNTAGT.

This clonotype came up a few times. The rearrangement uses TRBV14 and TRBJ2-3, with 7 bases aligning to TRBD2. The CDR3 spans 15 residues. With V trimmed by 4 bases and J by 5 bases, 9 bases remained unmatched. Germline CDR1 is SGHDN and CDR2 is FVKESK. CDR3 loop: CASSPVWTSQDTQYF. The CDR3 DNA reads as TGTGCCAGCAGCCCCGTTTGGACTAGTCAAGATACGCAGTATTTT.

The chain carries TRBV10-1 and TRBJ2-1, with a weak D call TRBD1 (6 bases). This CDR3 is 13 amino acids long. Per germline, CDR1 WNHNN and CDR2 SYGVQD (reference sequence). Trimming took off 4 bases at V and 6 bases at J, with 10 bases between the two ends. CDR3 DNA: TGCGCCAGCAGTGCGGACAGCCTCAATGAGCAGTTCTTC. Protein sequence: CASSADSLNEQFF.

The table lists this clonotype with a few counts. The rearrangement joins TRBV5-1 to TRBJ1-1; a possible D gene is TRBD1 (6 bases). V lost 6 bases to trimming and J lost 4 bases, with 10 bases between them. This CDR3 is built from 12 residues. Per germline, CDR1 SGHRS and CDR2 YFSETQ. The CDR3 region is CASMGGGTEAFF. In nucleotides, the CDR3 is TGCGCCAGCATGGGAGGGGGCACTGAAGCTTTCTTT.

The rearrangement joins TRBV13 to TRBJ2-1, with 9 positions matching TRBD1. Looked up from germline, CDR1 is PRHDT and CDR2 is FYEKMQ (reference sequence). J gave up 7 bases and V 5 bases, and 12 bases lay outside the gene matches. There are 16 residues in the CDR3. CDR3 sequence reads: CASSPMGTGKYNEQFF. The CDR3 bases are TGTGCCAGCAGCCCAATGGGGACAGGGAAGTATAATGAGCAGTTCTTC.

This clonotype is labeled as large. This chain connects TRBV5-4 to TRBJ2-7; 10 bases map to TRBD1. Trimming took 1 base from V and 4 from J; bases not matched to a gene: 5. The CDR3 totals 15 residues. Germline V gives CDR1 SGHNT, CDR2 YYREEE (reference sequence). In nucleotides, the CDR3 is TGTGCCAGCAGCTTGAGGGGACAGGGGCGGTACGAGCAGTACTTC. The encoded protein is CASSLRGQGRYEQYF.

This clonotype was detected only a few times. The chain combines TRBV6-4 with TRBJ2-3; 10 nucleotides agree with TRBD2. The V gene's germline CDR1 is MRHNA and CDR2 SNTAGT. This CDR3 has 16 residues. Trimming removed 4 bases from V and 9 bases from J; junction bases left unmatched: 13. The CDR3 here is CASSGRSSGSRRTQYF. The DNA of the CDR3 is TGTGCCAGCAGTGGTAGGTCTAGCGGGAGCAGGAGGACGCAGTATTTT.

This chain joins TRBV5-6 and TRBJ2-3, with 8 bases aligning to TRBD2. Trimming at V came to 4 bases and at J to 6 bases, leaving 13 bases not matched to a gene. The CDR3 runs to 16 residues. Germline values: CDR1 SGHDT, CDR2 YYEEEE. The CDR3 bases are TGTGCCAGCAGCCTGGGGACTAGTTGGGGTGCCGATACGCAGTATTTT. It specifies CASSLGTSWGADTQYF.